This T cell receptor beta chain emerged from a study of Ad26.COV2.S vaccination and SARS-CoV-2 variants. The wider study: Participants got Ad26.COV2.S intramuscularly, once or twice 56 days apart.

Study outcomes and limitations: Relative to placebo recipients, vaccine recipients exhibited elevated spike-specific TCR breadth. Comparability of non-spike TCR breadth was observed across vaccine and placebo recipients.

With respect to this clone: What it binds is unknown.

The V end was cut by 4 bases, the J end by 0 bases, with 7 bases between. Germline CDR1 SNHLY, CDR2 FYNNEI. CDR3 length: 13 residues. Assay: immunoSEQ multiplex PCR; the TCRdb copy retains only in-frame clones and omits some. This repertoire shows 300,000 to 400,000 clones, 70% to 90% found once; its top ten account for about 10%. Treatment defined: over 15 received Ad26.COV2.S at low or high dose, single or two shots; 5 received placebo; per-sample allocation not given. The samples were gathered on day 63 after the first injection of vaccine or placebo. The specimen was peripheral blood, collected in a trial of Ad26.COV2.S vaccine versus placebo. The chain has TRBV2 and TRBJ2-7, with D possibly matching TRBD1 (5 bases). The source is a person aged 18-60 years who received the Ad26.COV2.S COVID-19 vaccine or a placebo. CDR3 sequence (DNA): TGTGCCAGCAGTGGCAGGGTCTCCTACGAGCAGTACTTC. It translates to CASSGRVSYEQYF.